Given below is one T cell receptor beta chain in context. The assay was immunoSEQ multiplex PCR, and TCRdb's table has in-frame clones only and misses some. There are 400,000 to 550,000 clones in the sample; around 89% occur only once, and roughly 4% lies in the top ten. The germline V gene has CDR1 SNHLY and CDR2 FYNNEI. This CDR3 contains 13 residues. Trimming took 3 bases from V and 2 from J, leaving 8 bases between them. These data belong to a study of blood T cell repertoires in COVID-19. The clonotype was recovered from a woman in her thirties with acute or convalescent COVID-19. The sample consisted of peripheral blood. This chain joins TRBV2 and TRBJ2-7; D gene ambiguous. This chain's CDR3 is CASSEVRTYEQYF. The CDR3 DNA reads TGTGCCAGCAGTGAGGTCAGGACCTACGAGCAGTACTTC.